These T cell receptor beta chains were read from a single sample in a study of shared clonotypes between healthy human individuals. Measured with immunoSEQ multiplex PCR; TCRdb has only the in-frame clones, and not every one. This table has 2 million to 2.5 million clones, approximately 94% appearing once. The sample consisted of naive CD8+ T cells from PBMCs. The receptors derive from a man between 18 and 29 years old in good health. Some clones in this sample may be carry-over from other donors' samples. The CDR3 runs from the conserved cysteine through the conserved F or W. Each record gives: CDR3 protein, J gene, V gene.

CDR3aa: CASSLGQGYTEAFF
j_gene: TRBJ1-1
v_gene: TRBV4-3

CDR3aa: CASSLVIRGVNEKLFF
j_gene: TRBJ1-4
v_gene: TRBV28

CDR3aa: CAISDPRDRISYEQYF
j_gene: TRBJ2-7
v_gene: TRBV10-3

CDR3aa: CASSYSIGGTTYEQYF
j_gene: TRBJ2-7
v_gene: TRBV6-5

CDR3aa: CASSSKGGDNEQFF
j_gene: TRBJ2-1
v_gene: TRBV11-3

CDR3aa: CASSSPGRPPLRYTF
j_gene: TRBJ1-2
v_gene: TRBV25-1

CDR3aa: CASSLGRFGNQPQHF
j_gene: TRBJ1-5
v_gene: TRBV13

CDR3aa: CASRIQDTPSYEQYF
j_gene: TRBJ2-7
v_gene: TRBV7-2

CDR3aa: CASRGGIYEQYF
j_gene: TRBJ2-7
v_gene: TRBV5-1

CDR3aa: CASSSGTAYGYTF
j_gene: TRBJ1-2
v_gene: TRBV7-6

CDR3aa: CASSQAPDRGFYEQYF
j_gene: TRBJ2-7
v_gene: TRBV4-1

CDR3aa: CASSADRAYEQYF
j_gene: TRBJ2-7
v_gene: TRBV9

CDR3aa: CASSQDGRGPGYTF
j_gene: TRBJ1-2
v_gene: TRBV4-1

CDR3aa: CASSALISGSSYEQYF
j_gene: TRBJ2-7
v_gene: TRBV27

CDR3aa: CASSLRPGTRGEQFF
j_gene: TRBJ2-1
v_gene: TRBV5-1

CDR3aa: CASSFPLAGDYEQYF
j_gene: TRBJ2-7
v_gene: TRBV28

CDR3aa: CASRPESGQGNYGYTF
j_gene: TRBJ1-2
v_gene: TRBV13

CDR3aa: CASSMDGQPQHF
j_gene: TRBJ1-5
v_gene: TRBV19

CDR3aa: CASSTTWRPVTDTQYF
j_gene: TRBJ2-3
v_gene: TRBV19

CDR3aa: CASSLLGLNEQFF
j_gene: TRBJ2-1
v_gene: TRBV7-7

CDR3aa: CASREGGLLSYEQYF
j_gene: TRBJ2-7
v_gene: TRBV5-1

CDR3aa: CASSYPLGYEQYF
j_gene: TRBJ2-7
v_gene: TRBV6-5

CDR3aa: CASSLGPSGSADTQYF
j_gene: TRBJ2-3
v_gene: TRBV7-2

CDR3aa: CASSPGVVSTDTQYF
j_gene: TRBJ2-3
v_gene: TRBV28

CDR3aa: CASSPRTGSLSYEQYF
j_gene: TRBJ2-7
v_gene: TRBV7-9

CDR3aa: CASSAGVGNEQFF
j_gene: TRBJ2-1
v_gene: TRBV6-4

CDR3aa: CASSPISLAGVDTGELFF
j_gene: TRBJ2-2
v_gene: TRBV27

CDR3aa: CASSETLAGGPHEQYF
j_gene: TRBJ2-7
v_gene: TRBV10-1

CDR3aa: CASSPRDRGRGKDEQFF
j_gene: TRBJ2-1
v_gene: TRBV18

CDR3aa: CASSQAGTWPTYEQYF
j_gene: TRBJ2-7
v_gene: TRBV7-9

CDR3aa: CAWRARTGGMETQYF
j_gene: TRBJ2-5
v_gene: TRBV30

CDR3aa: CASSQGGQEAEQYF
j_gene: TRBJ2-7
v_gene: TRBV4-1

CDR3aa: CASSPTGPAYEQYF
j_gene: TRBJ2-7
v_gene: TRBV27

CDR3aa: CASSHREGLAGTNEQFF
j_gene: TRBJ2-1
v_gene: TRBV2

CDR3aa: CASSLRRNNQPQHF
j_gene: TRBJ1-5
v_gene: TRBV28

CDR3aa: CASSNDGGTQYF
j_gene: TRBJ2-5
v_gene: TRBV6-5

CDR3aa: CASSLCRTGGLEAKNIQYF
j_gene: TRBJ2-4
v_gene: TRBV7-7